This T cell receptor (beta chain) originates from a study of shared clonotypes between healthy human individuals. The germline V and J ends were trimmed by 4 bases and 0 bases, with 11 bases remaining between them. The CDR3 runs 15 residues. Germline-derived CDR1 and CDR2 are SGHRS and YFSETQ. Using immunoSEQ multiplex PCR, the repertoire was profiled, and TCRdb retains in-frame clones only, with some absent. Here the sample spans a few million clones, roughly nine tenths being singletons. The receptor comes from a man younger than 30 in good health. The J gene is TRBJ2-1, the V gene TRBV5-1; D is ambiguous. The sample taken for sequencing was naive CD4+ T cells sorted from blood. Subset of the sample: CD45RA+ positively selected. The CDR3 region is CASSTQVSSYNEQFF. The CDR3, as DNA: TGCGCCAGCAGCACTCAGGTGAGCTCCTACAATGAGCAGTTCTTC. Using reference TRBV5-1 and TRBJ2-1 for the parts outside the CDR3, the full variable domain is KAGVTQTPRYLIKTRGQQVTLSCSPISGHRSVSWYQQTPGQGLQFLFEYFSETQRNKGNFPGRFSGRQFSNSRSEMNVSTLELGDSALYLCASSTQVSSYNEQFFGPGTRLTVL.